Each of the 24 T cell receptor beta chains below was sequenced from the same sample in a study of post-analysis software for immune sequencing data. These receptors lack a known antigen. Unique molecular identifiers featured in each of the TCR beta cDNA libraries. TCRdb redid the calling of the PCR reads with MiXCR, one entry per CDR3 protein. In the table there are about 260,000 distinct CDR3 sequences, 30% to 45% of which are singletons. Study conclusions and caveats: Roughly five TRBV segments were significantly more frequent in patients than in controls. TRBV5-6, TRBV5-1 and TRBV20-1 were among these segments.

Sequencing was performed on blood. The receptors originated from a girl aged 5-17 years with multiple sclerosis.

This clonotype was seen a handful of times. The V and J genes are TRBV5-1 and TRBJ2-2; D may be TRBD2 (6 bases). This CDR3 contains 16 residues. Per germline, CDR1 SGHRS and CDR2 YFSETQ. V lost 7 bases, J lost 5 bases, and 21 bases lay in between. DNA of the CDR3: TGCGCCAGCGGCCCGGGTGGAGGGGTCCTTACCGGGGAGCTGTTTTTT. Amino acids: CASGPGGGVLTGELFF.

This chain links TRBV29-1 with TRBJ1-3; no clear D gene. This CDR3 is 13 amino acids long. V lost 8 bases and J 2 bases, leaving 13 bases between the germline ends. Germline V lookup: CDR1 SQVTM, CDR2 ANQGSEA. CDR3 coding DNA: TGCAGCTTCAAGCCAACGGCTGGAAACACCATATATTTT. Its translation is CSFKPTAGNTIYF.

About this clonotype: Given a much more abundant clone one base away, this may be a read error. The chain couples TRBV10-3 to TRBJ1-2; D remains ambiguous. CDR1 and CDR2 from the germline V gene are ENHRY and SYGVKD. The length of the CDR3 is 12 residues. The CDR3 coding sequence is TGTGTCATCAGCACCAGACCGGGGGGCTACACCTTC. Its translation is CVISTRPGGYTF.

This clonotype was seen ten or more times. CDR3 region: CASRGLEGDRGGYTF. CDR3 DNA sequence: TGTGCCAGCCGAGGCTTGGAGGGGGATCGTGGTGGCTACACCTTC. This chain joins TRBV2 and TRBJ1-2; D might be TRBD1 (6 bases). From germline, CDR1 is SNHLY and CDR2 FYNNEI. The CDR3 covers 15 residues. Trimming left V 8 bases short and J 7 bases short, with 23 bases between.

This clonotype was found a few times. As DNA, the CDR3 is TGCGCCAGCAGACCAGAGGGGGATTCGGAGACCCAGTACTTC. Translating gives CASRPEGDSETQYF. The chain combines TRBV10-1 with TRBJ2-5; D is perhaps TRBD1 (6 bases). Germline CDR1 is WNHNN and CDR2 is SYGVQD (reference sequence). This CDR3 spans 14 amino acids. V lost 6 bases and J 5 bases, leaving 16 bases between the germline ends.

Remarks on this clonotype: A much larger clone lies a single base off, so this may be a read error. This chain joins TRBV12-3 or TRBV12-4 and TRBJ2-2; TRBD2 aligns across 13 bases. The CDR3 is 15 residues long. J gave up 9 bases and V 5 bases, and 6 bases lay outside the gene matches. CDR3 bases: TGTGCCAGCAGTGGGGGACTAGCGGGGACCCGGGAGCTGTTTTTT. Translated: CASSGGLAGTRELFF.

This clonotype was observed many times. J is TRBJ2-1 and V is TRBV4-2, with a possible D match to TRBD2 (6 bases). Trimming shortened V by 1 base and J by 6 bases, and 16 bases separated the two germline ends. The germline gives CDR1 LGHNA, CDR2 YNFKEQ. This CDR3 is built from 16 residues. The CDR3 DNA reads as TGTGCCAGCAGCCAAGTTCAGACGGGAGAGGGCAATGAGCAGTTCTTC. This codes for CASSQVQTGEGNEQFF.

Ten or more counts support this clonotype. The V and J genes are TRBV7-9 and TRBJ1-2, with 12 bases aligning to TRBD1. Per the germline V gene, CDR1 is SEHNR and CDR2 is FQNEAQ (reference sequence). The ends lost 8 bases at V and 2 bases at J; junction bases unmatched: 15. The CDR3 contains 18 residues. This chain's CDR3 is CASSGGTGGAYVNYGYTF. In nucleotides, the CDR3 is TGTGCCAGCTCGGGGGGGACAGGGGGCGCGTACGTGAACTATGGCTACACCTTC.

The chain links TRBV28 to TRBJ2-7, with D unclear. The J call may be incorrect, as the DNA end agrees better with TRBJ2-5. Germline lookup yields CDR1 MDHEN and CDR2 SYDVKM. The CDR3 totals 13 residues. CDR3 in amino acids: CASRTTLGETQYF. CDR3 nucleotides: TGTGCCAGCAGAACCACGCTCGGAGAGACCCAGTACTTC.

CDR3 sequence (DNA): TGTGCCAGCAGCTTAAGGCGACTAGCGGGGGCCCGGGGCTCCTACAATGAGCAGTTCTTC. This encodes CASSLRRLAGARGSYNEQFF. The rearrangement joins TRBV7-8 to TRBJ2-1, with 12 bases fitting TRBD2. CDR3 length: 20 residues. The V segment lost 2 bases and the J segment 0 bases; nucleotides outside the gene matches: 11. CDR1 is SGHVS, CDR2 FQNEAQ, per germline.

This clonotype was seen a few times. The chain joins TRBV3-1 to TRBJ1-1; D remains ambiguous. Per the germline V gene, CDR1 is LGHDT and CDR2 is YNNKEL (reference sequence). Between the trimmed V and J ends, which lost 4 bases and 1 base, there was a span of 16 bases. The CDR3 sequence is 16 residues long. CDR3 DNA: TGTGCCAGCAGCCGCCTCCTGGGGTTGGCGAACACTGAAGCTTTCTTT. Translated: CASSRLLGLANTEAFF. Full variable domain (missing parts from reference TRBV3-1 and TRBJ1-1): DTAVSQTPKYLVTQMGNDKSIKCEQNLGHDTMYWYKQDSKKFLKIMFSYNNKELIINETVPNRFSPKSPDKAHLNLHINSLELGDSAVYFCASSRLLGLANTEAFFGQGTRLTVV.

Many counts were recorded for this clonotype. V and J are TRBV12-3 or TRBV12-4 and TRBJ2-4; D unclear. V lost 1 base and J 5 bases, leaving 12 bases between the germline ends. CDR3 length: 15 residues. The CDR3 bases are TGTGCCAGCAGTTTAGTCACCGTGAGAGAAAACATTCAGTACTTC. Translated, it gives CASSLVTVRENIQYF.

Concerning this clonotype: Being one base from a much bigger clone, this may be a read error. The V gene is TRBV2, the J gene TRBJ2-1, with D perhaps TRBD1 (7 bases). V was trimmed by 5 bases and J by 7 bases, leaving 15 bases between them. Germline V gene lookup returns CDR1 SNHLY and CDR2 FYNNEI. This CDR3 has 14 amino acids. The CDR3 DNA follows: TGTGCCAGCAGTTGGAGACCAGGGGGGAATGAGCAGTTCTTC. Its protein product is CASSWRPGGNEQFF.

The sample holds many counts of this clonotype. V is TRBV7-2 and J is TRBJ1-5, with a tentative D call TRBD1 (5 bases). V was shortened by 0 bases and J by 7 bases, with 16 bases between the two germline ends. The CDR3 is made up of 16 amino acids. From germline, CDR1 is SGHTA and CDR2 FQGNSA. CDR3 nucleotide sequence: TGTGCCAGCAGCTTAGCGGGGACCCAAACGCAACAGCCCCAGCATTTT. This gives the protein CASSLAGTQTQQPQHF.

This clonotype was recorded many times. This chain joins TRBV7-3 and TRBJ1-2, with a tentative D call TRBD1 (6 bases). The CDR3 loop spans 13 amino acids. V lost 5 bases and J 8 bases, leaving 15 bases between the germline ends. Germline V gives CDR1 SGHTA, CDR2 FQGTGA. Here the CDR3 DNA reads TGTGCCAGCAGCCGCAGGGGCGGGGAAGGCTACACCTTC. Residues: CASSRRGGEGYTF.

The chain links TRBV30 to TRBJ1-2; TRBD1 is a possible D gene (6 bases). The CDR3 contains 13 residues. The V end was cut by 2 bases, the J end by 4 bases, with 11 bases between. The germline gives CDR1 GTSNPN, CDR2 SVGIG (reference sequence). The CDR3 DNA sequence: TGTGCCTGGAGTCAGGGGCTTGGCTATGGCTACACCTTC. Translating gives CAWSQGLGYGYTF.

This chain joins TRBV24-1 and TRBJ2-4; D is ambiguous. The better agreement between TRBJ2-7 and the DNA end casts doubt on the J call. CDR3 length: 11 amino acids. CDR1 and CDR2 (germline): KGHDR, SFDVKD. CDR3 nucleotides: TGTGCCACCAGTGATTTCGGCGAGCAGTACTTC. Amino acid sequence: CATSDFGEQYF.

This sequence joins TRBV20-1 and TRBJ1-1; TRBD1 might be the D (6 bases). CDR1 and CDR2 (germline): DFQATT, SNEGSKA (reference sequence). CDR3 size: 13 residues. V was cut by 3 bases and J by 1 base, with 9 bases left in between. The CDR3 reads CSASGGTNTEAFF. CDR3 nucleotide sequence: TGCAGTGCTAGCGGGGGCACGAACACTGAAGCTTTCTTT.

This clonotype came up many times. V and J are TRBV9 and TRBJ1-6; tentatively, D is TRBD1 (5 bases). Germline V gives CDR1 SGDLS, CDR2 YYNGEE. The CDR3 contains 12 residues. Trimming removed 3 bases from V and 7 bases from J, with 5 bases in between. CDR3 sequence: CASSGQNSPLHF. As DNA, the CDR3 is TGTGCCAGCAGCGGACAGAATTCACCCCTCCACTTT.

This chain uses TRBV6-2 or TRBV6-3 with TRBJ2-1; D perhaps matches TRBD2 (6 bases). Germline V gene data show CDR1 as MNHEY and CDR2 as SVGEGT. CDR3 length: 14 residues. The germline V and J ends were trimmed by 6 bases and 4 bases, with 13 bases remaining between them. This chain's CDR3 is CASSGGRQYNEQFF. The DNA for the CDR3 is TGTGCCAGCAGCGGAGGGCGACAGTACAATGAGCAGTTCTTC.

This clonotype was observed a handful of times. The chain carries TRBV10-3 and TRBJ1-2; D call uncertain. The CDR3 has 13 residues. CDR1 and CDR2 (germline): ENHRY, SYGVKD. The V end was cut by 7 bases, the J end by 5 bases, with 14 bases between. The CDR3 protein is CAITPQSGYGYTF. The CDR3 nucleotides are TGTGCCATCACTCCCCAGTCCGGATATGGCTACACCTTC.

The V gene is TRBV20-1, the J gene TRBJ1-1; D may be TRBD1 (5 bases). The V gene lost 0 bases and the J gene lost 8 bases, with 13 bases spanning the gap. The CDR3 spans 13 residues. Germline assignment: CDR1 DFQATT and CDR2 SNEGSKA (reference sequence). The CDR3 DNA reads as TGCAGTGCTAGAGACGGGACGGAGGCGGAAGCTTTCTTT. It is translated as CSARDGTEAEAFF.

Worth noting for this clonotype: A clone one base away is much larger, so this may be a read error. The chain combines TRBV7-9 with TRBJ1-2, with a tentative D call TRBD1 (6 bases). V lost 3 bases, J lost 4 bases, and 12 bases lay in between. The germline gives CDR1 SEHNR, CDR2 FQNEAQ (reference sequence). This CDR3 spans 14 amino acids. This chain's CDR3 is CASSFEGGSYGYTF. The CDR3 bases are TGTGCCAGCAGCTTCGAAGGGGGGAGCTATGGCTACACCTTC.

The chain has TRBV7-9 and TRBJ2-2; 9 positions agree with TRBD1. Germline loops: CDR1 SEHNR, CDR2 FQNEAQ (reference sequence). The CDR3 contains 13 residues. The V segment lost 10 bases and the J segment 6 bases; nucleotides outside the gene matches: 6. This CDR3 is CAIQGALSGELFF. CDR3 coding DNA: TGTGCCATACAGGGGGCGCTTTCCGGGGAGCTGTTTTTT.